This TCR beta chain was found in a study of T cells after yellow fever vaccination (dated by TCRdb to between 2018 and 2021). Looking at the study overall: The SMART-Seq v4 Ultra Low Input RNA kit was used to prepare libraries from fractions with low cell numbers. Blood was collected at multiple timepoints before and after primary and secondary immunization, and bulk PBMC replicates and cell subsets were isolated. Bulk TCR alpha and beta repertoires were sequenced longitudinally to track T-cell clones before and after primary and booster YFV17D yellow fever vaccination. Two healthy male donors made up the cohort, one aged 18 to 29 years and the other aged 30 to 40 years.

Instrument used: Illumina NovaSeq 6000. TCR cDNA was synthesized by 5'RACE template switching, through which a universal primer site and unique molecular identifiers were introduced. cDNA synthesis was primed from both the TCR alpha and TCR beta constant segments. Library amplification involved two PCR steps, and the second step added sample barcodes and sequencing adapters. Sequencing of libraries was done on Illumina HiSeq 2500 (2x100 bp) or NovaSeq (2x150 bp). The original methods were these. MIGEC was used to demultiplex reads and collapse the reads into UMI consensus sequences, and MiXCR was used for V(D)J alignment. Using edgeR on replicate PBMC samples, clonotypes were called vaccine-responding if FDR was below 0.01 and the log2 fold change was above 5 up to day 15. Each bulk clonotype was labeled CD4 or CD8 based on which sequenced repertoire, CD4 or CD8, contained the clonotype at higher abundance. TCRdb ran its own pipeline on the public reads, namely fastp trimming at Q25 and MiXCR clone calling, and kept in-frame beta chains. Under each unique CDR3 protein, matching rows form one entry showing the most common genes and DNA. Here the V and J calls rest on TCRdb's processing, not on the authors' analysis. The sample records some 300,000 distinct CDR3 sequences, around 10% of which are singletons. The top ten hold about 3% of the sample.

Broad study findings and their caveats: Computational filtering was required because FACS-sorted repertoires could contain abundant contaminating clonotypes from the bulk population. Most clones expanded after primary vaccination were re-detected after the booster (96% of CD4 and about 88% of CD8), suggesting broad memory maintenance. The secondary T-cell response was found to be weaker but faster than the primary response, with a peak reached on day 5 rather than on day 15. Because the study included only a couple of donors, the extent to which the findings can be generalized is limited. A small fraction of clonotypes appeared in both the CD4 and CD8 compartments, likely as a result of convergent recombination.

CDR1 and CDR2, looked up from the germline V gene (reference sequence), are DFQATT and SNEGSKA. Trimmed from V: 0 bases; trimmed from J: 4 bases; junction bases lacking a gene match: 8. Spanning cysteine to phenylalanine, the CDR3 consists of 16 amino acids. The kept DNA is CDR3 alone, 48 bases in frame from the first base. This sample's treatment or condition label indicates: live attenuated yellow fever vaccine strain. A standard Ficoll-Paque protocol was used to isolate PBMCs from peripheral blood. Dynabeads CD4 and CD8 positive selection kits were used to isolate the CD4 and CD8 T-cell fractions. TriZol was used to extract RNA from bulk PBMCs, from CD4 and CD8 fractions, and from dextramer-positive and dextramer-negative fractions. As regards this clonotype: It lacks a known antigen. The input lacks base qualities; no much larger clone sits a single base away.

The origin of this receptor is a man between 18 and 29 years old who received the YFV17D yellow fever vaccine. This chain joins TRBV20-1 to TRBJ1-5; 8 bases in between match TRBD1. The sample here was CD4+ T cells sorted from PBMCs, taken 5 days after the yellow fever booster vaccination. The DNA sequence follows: TGCAGTGCTAGAGACCCCCAGGGGGCAGCTAATCAGCCCCAGCATTTT. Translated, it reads CSARDPQGAANQPQHF.